The 22 T cell receptor beta chains presented below share a single source sample, sequenced in a study of metastatic and nonmetastatic thyroid tumors. TCRdb re-called the PCR reads via MiXCR. The sample has under 6,500 clones; approximately 35% are singletons. No treatment had been given to any patient before thyroid surgery. The sequenced sample consisted of adjacent normal tissue. The receptors here all came from a male donor with papillary thyroid cancer or a benign thyroid nodule (not recorded which). Some clones in this sample may be carry-over from other donors' samples.

In this sample, this clone turned up a few times. The chain joins TRBV6-2 or TRBV6-3 to TRBJ2-7; 8 nucleotides agree with TRBD1. CDR3 length: 15 residues. Germline V gene lookup returns CDR1 MNHEY and CDR2 SVGEGT. Germline trimming cut 2 bases from V and 2 bases from J; bases unmatched to any gene: 5. The CDR3 DNA reads TGTGCCAGCAGTTACCGAGGACAGGGAACCTACGAGCAGTACTTC. Its protein product is CASSYRGQGTYEQYF.

The J gene is TRBJ1-1, the V gene TRBV6-1, with unresolved D. The CDR3 has 15 residues. Between the trimmed V and J ends, which lost 8 bases and 1 base, there was a span of 17 bases. The germline gives CDR1 MNHNS, CDR2 SASEGT. CDR3 in amino acids: CASSPPPRTNTEAFF. For the CDR3, the DNA is TGTGCCAGCTCACCCCCTCCCCGCACGAACACTGAAGCTTTCTTT.

CDR3 bases: TGTGCCAGCAGGGGACTGGGACAGGTTTCCTACGAGCAGTACTTC. Its translation: CASRGLGQVSYEQYF. The rearrangement uses TRBV6-2 or TRBV6-3 and TRBJ2-7; 8 nucleotides line up with TRBD1. Looked up from germline, CDR1 is MNHEY and CDR2 is SVGEGT. V dropped 6 bases and J dropped 1; count of bases not matched to a gene: 8. The CDR3 has 15 amino acids.

This clone was seen more than once but under ten times. V is TRBV11-2 and J is TRBJ1-6; unclear D gene. The CDR3 runs to 18 residues. The germline CDR1 and CDR2 sequences are SGHAT and FQNNGV. V dropped 4 bases and J dropped 0 bases, with 16 bases sitting between them. The CDR3: CASSSPGGFSSYNSPLHF. The CDR3 region has the DNA TGTGCCAGCAGCTCCCCAGGCGGCTTCAGCTCCTATAATTCACCCCTCCACTTT.

The gene calls are TRBV6-2 or TRBV6-3 and TRBJ2-7; TRBD1 matches at 8 bases. From germline, CDR1 is MNHEY and CDR2 SVGEGT. Germline trimming cut 4 bases from V and 6 bases from J; bases unmatched to any gene: 2. The CDR3 is 12 amino acids. The CDR3 DNA sequence: TGTGCCAGCAGTTTGGACAGGGTCGAGCAGTACTTC. This sequence encodes CASSLDRVEQYF.

In the case of this clone: This is likely a read error, given that the CDR3 carries no conserved phenylalanine or tryptophan at its end. This sequence joins TRBV6-2 or TRBV6-3 and TRBJ1-2; TRBD1 aligns across 10 bases. CDR1 is MNHEY and CDR2 is SVGEGT in the germline V gene. This CDR3 has 14 residues. V lost 6 bases, J lost 7 bases, and 8 bases stayed unmatched. CDR3 residues: CASSQDRGGLGYTV. The CDR3, as DNA: TGTGCCAGCAGCCAGGACAGGGGGGGCCTTGGCTACACCGTC.

This clone was observed once. The genes are TRBV20-1 and TRBJ1-2; tentatively, D is TRBD1 (5 bases). Germline V CDR1 and CDR2: DFQATT, SNEGSKA (reference sequence). The CDR3 runs 14 residues. Trimming removed 5 bases at V and 3 bases at J, with 16 bases between. CDR3 nucleotide sequence: TGCAGTGCTCCATGGGGGGAGAGTGACTATGGCTACACCTTC. It specifies CSAPWGESDYGYTF.

This chain joins TRBV12-3 or TRBV12-4 and TRBJ2-3; 8 bases are a match to TRBD1. CDR3 length equals 16 residues. With 1 base clipped from V and 2 bases from J, the junction kept 5 bases outside the gene matches. The CDR3 is CASSLESTGVTDTQYF. The CDR3 DNA reads TGTGCCAGCAGTTTAGAGTCGACAGGGGTCACAGATACGCAGTATTTT.

This clone was seen only a few times. This may arise from a read error, as a much more abundant clone is one base away. The V call is TRBV27, the J call TRBJ2-7, with D perhaps TRBD1 or TRBD2 (6 bases each). Germline V gene data show CDR1 as MNHEY and CDR2 as SMNVEV (reference sequence). Trimming shortened V by 2 bases and J by 4 bases, and 15 bases separated the two germline ends. The CDR3 is 15 residues long. CDR3 region: CASSLGGTWEYEQYF. The CDR3 bases are TGTGCCAGCAGTTTAGGCGGGACATGGGAGTACGAGCAGTACTTC.

The chain is built from TRBV9 and TRBJ2-7; TRBD2 aligns across 7 bases. The germline CDR1 and CDR2 sequences are SGDLS and YYNGEE. CDR3 length equals 14 residues. The CDR3 region is CESRPRTSDYEQYF. The CDR3 DNA reads as TGTGAAAGCAGACCTCGGACTAGTGACTACGAGCAGTACTTC.

The chain combines TRBV7-8 with TRBJ2-6; 8 bases are a match to TRBD2. The V gene's germline CDR1 is SGHVS and CDR2 FQNEAQ. CDR3 length equals 16 residues. CDR3 sequence: CACTREGGSGANVLTF. CDR3 in DNA: TGTGCATGTACCCGGGAGGGAGGCTCTGGGGCCAACGTCCTGACTTTC. The full variable domain, rest sourced from reference TRBV7-8 and TRBJ2-6, is GAGVSQSPRYKVAKRGQDVALRCDPISGHVSLFWYQQALGQGPEFLTYFQNEAQLDKSGLPSDRFFAERPEGSVSTLKIQRTQQEDSAVYLCACTREGGSGANVLTFGAGSRLTVL.

The genes are TRBV6-2 or TRBV6-3 and TRBJ2-1; possibly TRBD1 or TRBD2 for D (5 bases each). The CDR3 covers 13 residues. V dropped 6 bases and J dropped 10 bases, with 16 bases sitting between them. The germline V gene has CDR1 MNHEY and CDR2 SVGEGT. This CDR3 reads CASSPEDSGEQFF. DNA for the CDR3: TGTGCCAGCAGCCCTGAAGACAGCGGCGAGCAGTTCTTC.

The genes are TRBV2 and TRBJ1-2, with 12 bases that match TRBD1. The V gene end was trimmed by 0 bases and the J gene end by 0 bases; junction bases not matched to a gene: 5. Germline assignment: CDR1 SNHLY and CDR2 FYNNEI. The CDR3 runs 18 residues. For the CDR3, the DNA is TGTGCCAGCAGTGAAGCTGGGACAGGGGGCCGATCTAACTATGGCTACACCTTC. Encoded protein: CASSEAGTGGRSNYGYTF. The variable domain in full, with the rest retrieved from reference TRBV2 and TRBJ1-2, is EPEVTQTPSHQVTQMGQEVILRCVPISNHLYFYWYRQILGQKVEFLVSFYNNEISEKSEIFDDQFSVERPDGSNFTLKIRSTKLEDSAMYFCASSEAGTGGRSNYGYTFGSGTRLTVV.

This clone was recorded a few times. V and J are TRBV19 and TRBJ1-2, with D maybe TRBD1 (6 bases). CDR3 length equals 15 residues. From germline, CDR1 is LNHDA and CDR2 SQIVND (reference sequence). The V and J ends lost 1 base and 7 bases respectively, with 16 bases between them. The CDR3 loop is CASSIGGGFFGGYTF. The CDR3 DNA reads TGTGCCAGTAGTATAGGAGGGGGTTTCTTCGGTGGCTACACCTTC.

The chain is built from TRBV30 and TRBJ2-2; D is ambiguous. Trimming pared 4 bases from V and 1 base from J, leaving 4 bases between. Germline V gene sequence: CDR1 GTSNPN, CDR2 SVGIG (reference sequence). CDR3 length: 12 residues. This chain's CDR3 is CAWTENTGELFF. CDR3 nucleotide sequence: TGTGCCTGGACGGAGAACACCGGGGAGCTGTTTTTT.

The sample holds a few counts of this clone. The V gene is TRBV19, the J gene TRBJ2-5; unclear D gene. Per germline, CDR1 LNHDA and CDR2 SQIVND (reference sequence). The CDR3 is made up of 12 amino acids. V was clipped by 3 bases and J by 4 bases, with 6 bases between them. The CDR3 nucleotides are TGTGCCAGTAGTATTTTAGGAGAGACCCAGTACTTC. Amino acids: CASSILGETQYF. The whole variable domain, filled in from reference TRBV19 and TRBJ2-5, reads DGGITQSPKYLFRKEGQNVTLSCEQNLNHDAMYWYRQDPGQGLRLIYYSQIVNDFQKGDIAEGYSVSREKKESFPLTVTSAQKNPTAFYLCASSILGETQYFGPGTRLLVL.

This clone is medium-sized. The chain carries TRBV18 and TRBJ1-1; tentative D call: TRBD1 (6 bases). Germline lookup yields CDR1 KGHSH and CDR2 LQKENI. This CDR3 is built from 12 residues. The V end was cut by 1 base, the J end by 8 bases, with 8 bases between. This chain's CDR3 is CASSPRRGEAFF. Written as DNA, the CDR3 is TGTGCCAGCTCACCACGAAGGGGGGAAGCTTTCTTT. Variable domain in full (rest from reference TRBV18 and TRBJ1-1): NAGVMQNPRHLVRRRGQEARLRCSPMKGHSHVYWYRQLPEEGLKFMVYLQKENIIDESGMPKERFSAEFPKEGPSILRIQQVVRGDSAAYFCASSPRRGEAFFGQGTRLTVV.

This clone was observed many times. In nucleotides, the CDR3 is TGTGCCAGCAGCCCCGACAGGGGATCTGAAGCTTTCTTT. This codes for CASSPDRGSEAFF. V usage is TRBV7-2 and J usage is TRBJ1-1, with 8 bases identical to TRBD1. This CDR3 region has 13 residues. With 5 bases clipped from V and 6 bases from J, the junction kept 5 bases outside the gene matches. In germline, CDR1 is SGHTA, CDR2 FQGNSA.

The V gene is TRBV3-1, the J gene TRBJ2-3, with a tentative D call TRBD2 (5 bases). Germline V CDR1 and CDR2: LGHDT, YNNKEL (reference sequence). V dropped 2 bases and J dropped 7 bases, with 7 bases sitting between them. This CDR3 is built from 12 residues. Here the CDR3 reads CASSQSGYTQYF. Written as DNA, the CDR3 is TGTGCCAGCAGCCAAAGCGGCTATACGCAGTATTTT.

This clone came up a few times. V gene TRBV6-1 combines with J gene TRBJ1-1; weak D call: TRBD1 (6 bases). The CDR3 has 14 residues. V gave up 6 bases and J gave up 7 bases, with 18 bases separating them. Germline values: CDR1 MNHNS, CDR2 SASEGT. The DNA of the CDR3 is TGTGCCAGCAGCCCCCCCAGGGGATTTGGTGAAGCTTTCTTT. It is translated as CASSPPRGFGEAFF.

This clone was counted a few times. This sequence joins TRBV2 and TRBJ2-3; no firm D call. The V end was cut by 6 bases, the J end by 2 bases, with 12 bases between. Germline loops: CDR1 SNHLY, CDR2 FYNNEI. This CDR3 spans 14 amino acids. For the CDR3, the DNA is TGTGCCAGCAGCGTAACCCTATTCACAGATACGCAGTATTTT. Its translation: CASSVTLFTDTQYF. Full variable domain (remainder filled in from reference TRBV2 and TRBJ2-3): EPEVTQTPSHQVTQMGQEVILRCVPISNHLYFYWYRQILGQKVEFLVSFYNNEISEKSEIFDDQFSVERPDGSNFTLKIRSTKLEDSAMYFCASSVTLFTDTQYFGPGTRLTVL.

This clone was counted only a few times. The chain is built from TRBV5-1 and TRBJ2-7; possible D gene TRBD1, 6 bases. CDR1 is SGHRS, CDR2 YFSETQ, per germline. The CDR3 covers 16 residues. Trimming stripped 0 bases from V and 2 bases from J, with 15 bases between. CDR3 sequence: CASSLAGRTDAYEQYF. The CDR3 DNA sequence: TGCGCCAGCAGCTTGGCGGGACGGACAGATGCCTACGAGCAGTACTTC. The variable domain in full, with the rest retrieved from reference TRBV5-1 and TRBJ2-7, is KAGVTQTPRYLIKTRGQQVTLSCSPISGHRSVSWYQQTPGQGLQFLFEYFSETQRNKGNFPGRFSGRQFSNSRSEMNVSTLELGDSALYLCASSLAGRTDAYEQYFGPGTRLTVT.